This T cell receptor (beta chain) was observed in a study of blood T cell repertoires in COVID-19. On the study more broadly: Collection of acute and convalescent COVID-19 samples took place in the United States, Italy and Spain.

Original handling: Counts of nucleated cells, estimated from reference gene primer amplification, were obtained. The data were produced by immunoSEQ multiplex PCR, yet TCRdb's version contains in-frame clones alone and is incomplete. V and J calls and clone size are given by that table; D and trimming were obtained from the DNA. The sample includes 250,000 to 350,000 clones, around 87% seen only once; the top ten take about 5.4%. The CDR3 consists of 13 residues. V was pared by 1 base and J by 0 bases, with 5 bases between. In germline, CDR1 is SQVTM, CDR2 ANQGSEA. Enrollees, about 18 to 95 years old, lived in 24 US areas. Categorization into cohorts depended on clinical history that participants reported.

The V and J genes are TRBV29-1 and TRBJ2-3; the D is unclear. The clonotype was recovered from a woman aged 25 to 45 who had recovered from COVID-19. Sequencing was carried out using PBMCs or T cells enriched from blood (not recorded which). CDR3 loop: CSVEGRSTDTQYF. DNA of the CDR3: TGCAGCGTTGAAGGCAGAAGCACAGATACGCAGTATTTT.